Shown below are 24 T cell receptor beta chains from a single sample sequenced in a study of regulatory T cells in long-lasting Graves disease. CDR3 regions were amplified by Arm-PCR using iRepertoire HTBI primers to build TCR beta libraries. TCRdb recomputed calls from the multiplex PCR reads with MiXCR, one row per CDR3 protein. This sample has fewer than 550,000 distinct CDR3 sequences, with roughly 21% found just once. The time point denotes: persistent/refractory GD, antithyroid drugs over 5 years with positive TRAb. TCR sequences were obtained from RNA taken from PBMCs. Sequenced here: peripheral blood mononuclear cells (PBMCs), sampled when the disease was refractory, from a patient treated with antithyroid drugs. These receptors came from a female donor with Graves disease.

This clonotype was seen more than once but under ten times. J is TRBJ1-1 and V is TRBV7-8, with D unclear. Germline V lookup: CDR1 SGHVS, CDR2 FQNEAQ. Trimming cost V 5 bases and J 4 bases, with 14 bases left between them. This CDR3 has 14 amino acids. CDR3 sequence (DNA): TGTGCCAGCAGCCCCTACCATTTGGGCACTGAAGCTTTCTTT. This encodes CASSPYHLGTEAFF.

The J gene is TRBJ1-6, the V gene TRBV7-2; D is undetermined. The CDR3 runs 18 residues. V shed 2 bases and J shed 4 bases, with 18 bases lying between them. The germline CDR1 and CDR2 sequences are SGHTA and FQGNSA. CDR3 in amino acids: CASSLKTLLTSYNSPLHF. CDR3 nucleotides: TGTGCCAGCAGCTTAAAAACGCTCTTGACTTCTTATAATTCACCCCTCCACTTT.

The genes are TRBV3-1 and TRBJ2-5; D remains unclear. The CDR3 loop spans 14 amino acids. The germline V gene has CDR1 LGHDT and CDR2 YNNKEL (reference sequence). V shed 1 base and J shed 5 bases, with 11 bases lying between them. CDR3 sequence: CASSQGVGEETQYF. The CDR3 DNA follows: TGTGCCAGCAGCCAAGGAGTGGGCGAGGAGACCCAGTACTTC.

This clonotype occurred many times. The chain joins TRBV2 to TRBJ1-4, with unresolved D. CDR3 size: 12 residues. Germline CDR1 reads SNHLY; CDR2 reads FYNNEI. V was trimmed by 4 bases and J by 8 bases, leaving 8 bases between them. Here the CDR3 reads CASSGGPEKLFF. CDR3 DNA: TGTGCCAGCAGTGGGGGTCCGGAAAAACTGTTTTTT.

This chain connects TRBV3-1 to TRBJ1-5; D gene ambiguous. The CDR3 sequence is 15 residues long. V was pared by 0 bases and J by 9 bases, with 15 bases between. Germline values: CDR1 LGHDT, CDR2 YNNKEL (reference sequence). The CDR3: CASSQDSTSIRPQHF. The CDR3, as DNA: TGTGCCAGCAGCCAAGATTCCACCTCAATCAGGCCCCAGCATTTT. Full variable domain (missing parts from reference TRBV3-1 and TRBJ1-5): DTAVSQTPKYLVTQMGNDKSIKCEQNLGHDTMYWYKQDSKKFLKIMFSYNNKELIINETVPNRFSPKSPDKAHLNLHINSLELGDSAVYFCASSQDSTSIRPQHFGDGTRLSIL.

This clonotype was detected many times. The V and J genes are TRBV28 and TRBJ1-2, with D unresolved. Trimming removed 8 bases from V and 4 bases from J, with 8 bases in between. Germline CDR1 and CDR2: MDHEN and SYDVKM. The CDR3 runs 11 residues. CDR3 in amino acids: CASAEVYGYTF. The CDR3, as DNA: TGTGCCAGCGCGGAAGTCTATGGCTACACCTTC.

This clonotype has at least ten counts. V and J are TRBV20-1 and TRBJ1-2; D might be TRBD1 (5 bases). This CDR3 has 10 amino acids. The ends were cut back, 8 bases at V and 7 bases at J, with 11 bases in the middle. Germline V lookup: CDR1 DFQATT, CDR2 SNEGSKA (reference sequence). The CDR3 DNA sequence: TGCAGTCCCCAGGGATTTGGCTACACCTTC. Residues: CSPQGFGYTF.

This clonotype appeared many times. The DNA of the CDR3 is TGTGCCAGCAGCCAAGCGGGGGGCGCAGAGACCCAGTACTTC. Its protein is CASSQAGGAETQYF. The chain is built from TRBV3-1 and TRBJ2-5, with TRBD2 as a possible D gene (7 bases). CDR1 and CDR2 from the germline V gene are LGHDT and YNNKEL (reference sequence). The CDR3 spans 14 residues. V was clipped by 1 base and J by 4 bases, with 10 bases between them.

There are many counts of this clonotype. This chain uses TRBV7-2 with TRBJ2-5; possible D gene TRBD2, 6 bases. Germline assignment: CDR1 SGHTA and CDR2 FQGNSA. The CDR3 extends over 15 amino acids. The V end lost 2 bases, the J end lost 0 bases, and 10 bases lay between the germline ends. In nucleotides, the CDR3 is TGTGCCAGCAGCTTACAGGGACTGTACCAAGAGACCCAGTACTTC. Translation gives CASSLQGLYQETQYF.

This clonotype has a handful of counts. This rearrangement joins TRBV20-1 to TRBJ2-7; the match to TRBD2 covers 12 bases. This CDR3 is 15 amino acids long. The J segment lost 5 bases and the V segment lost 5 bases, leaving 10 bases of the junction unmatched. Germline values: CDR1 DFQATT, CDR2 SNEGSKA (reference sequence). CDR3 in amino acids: CSAPPLAGGRDEQYF. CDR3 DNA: TGCAGTGCTCCCCCCCTAGCGGGGGGGCGAGACGAGCAGTACTTC.

The DNA of the CDR3 is TGTGCCAGCAGCCACCAGGAGGTTCTACTCTGGGGGGCTAATGAAAAACTGTTTTTT. Its protein product is CASSHQEVLLWGANEKLFF. V is TRBV11-2 and J is TRBJ1-4; tentative D call: TRBD1 (5 bases). Trimming removed 5 bases from V and 3 bases from J, with 25 bases in between. The length of the CDR3 is 19 residues. Germline CDR1 is SGHAT and CDR2 is FQNNGV.

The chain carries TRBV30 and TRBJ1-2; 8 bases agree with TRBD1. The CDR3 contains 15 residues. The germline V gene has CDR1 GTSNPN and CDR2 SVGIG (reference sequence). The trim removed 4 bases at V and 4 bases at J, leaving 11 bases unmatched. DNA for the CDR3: TGTGCCTGGAAAATAGGGACAGGTCGCCCCTATGGCTACACCTTC. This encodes CAWKIGTGRPYGYTF.

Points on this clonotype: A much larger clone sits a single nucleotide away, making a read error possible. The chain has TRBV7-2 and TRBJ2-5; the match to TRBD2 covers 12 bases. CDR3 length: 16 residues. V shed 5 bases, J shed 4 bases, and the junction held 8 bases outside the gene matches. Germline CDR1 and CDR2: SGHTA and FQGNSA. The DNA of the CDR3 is TGTGCCAGCAGCCCGAGGACTAGCGGGGCCCGAGAGACCCAGTACTTC. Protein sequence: CASSPRTSGARETQYF.

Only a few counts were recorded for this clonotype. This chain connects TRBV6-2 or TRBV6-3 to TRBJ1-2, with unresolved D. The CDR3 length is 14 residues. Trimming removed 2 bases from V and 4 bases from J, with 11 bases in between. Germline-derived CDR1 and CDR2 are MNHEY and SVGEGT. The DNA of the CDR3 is TGTGCCAGCAGTTACGGATATGCTGCCTATGGCTACACCTTC. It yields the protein CASSYGYAAYGYTF.

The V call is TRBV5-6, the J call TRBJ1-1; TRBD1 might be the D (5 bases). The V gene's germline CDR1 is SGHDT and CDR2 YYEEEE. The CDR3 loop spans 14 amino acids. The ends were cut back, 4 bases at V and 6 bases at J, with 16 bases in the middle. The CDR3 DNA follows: TGTGCCAGCAGCCTCCCGAGCAGGGCCCCTGAAGCTTTCTTT. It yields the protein CASSLPSRAPEAFF.

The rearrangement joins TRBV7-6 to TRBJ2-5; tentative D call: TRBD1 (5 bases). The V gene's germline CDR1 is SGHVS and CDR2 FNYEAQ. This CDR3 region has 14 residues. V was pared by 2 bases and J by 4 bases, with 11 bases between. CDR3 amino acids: CASSLLGRRETQYF. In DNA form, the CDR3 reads TGTGCCAGCAGCTTATTGGGGCGTCGAGAGACCCAGTACTTC.

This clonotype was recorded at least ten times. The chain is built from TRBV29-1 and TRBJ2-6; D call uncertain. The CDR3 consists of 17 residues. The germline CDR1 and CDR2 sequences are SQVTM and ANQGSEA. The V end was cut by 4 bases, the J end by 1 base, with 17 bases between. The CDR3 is CSVVQMASTSGANVLTF. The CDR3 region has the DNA TGCAGCGTTGTGCAAATGGCTTCTACATCTGGGGCCAACGTCCTGACTTTC. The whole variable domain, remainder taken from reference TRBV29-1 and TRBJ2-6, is SAVISQKPSRDICQRGTSLTIQCQVDSQVTMMFWYRQQPGQSLTLIATANQGSEATYESGFVIDKFPISRPNLTFSTLTVSNMSPEDSSIYLCSVVQMASTSGANVLTFGAGSRLTVL.

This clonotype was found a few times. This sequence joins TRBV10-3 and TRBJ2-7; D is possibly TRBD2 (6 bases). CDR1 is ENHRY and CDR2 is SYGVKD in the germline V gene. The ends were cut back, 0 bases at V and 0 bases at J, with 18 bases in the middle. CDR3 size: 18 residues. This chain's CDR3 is CAISESTVRGGSSYEQYF. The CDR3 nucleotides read TGTGCCATCAGTGAGTCGACAGTCCGGGGAGGTAGCTCCTACGAGCAGTACTTC.

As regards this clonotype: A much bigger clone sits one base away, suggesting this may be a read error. Here the CDR3 DNA reads TGTGCCAGCAGTTCCTCCGCCATGACTGCTTTCTTT. The encoded protein is CASSSSAMTAFF. This chain joins TRBV28 and TRBJ1-1; D gene unclear. The CDR3 spans 12 residues. Looked up from germline, CDR1 is MDHEN and CDR2 is SYDVKM. Trimming shortened V by 4 bases and J by 11 bases, and 14 bases separated the two germline ends.

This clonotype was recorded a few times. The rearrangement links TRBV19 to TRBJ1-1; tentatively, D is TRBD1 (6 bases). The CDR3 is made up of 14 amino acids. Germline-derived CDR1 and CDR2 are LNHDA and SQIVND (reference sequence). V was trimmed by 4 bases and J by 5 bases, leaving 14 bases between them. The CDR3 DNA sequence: TGTGCCAGTAGTACACAGGGAGGAGGGACTGAAGCTTTCTTT. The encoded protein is CASSTQGGGTEAFF.

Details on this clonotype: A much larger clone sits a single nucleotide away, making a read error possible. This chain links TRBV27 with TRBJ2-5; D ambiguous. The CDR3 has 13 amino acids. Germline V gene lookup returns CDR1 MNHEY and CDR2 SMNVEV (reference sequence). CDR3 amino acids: CAGSQTVAETQYF. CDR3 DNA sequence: TGTGCCGGCAGTCAAACCGTCGCGGAGACCCAGTACTTC.

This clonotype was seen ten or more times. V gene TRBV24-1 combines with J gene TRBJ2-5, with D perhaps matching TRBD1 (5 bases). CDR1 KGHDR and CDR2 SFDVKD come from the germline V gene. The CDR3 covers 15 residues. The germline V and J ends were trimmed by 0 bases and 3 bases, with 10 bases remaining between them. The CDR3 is CATSDLRQSEETQYF. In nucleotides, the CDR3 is TGTGCCACCAGTGATTTGCGACAGTCGGAAGAGACCCAGTACTTC.

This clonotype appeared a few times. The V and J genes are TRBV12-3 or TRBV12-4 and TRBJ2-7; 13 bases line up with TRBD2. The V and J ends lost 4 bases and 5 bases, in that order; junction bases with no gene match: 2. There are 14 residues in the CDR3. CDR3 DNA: TGTGCCAGCAGTTGGACTAGCGGGAGCCACGAGCAGTACTTC. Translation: CASSWTSGSHEQYF.

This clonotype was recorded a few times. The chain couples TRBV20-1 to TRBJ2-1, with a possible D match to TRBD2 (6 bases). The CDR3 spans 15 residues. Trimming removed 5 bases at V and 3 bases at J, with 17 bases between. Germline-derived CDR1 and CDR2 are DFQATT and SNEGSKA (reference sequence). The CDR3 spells CSAYPTGTFYNEQFF. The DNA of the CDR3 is TGCAGTGCTTACCCCACCGGGACTTTCTACAATGAGCAGTTCTTC.